Following are 9 T cell receptor beta chains from one sample sequenced in a study of blood T cell repertoires in COVID-19. This table comes from immunoSEQ multiplex PCR, and its TCRdb copy is limited to in-frame clones, with some not included. The sample consists of 300,000 to 400,000 clones, approximately 82% of them appearing once. Material: peripheral blood. These receptors were collected from a man aged 25 to 45 with active or convalescent COVID-19.

The rearrangement links TRBV11-2 to TRBJ2-1, with a weak D call TRBD2 (5 bases). The germline gives CDR1 SGHAT, CDR2 FQNNGV. The CDR3 sequence is 17 residues long. V was clipped by 5 bases and J by 2 bases, with 19 bases between them. The CDR3 nucleotides read TGTGCCAGCAGCCCCTCCCCTAGCCGGTGGGCCTACAATGAGCAGTTCTTC. Translating gives CASSPSPSRWAYNEQFF.

Remarks on this clone: The same CDR3 can be traced to other DNA sequences in this sample. V gene TRBV2 combines with J gene TRBJ2-7; D may be TRBD1 (6 bases). V was shortened by 4 bases and J by 3 bases, with 7 bases between the two germline ends. The CDR3 spans 12 residues. Germline loops: CDR1 SNHLY, CDR2 FYNNEI. CDR3 amino acids: CASSAQGYEQYF. As DNA, the CDR3 is TGTGCCAGCAGTGCACAGGGCTACGAGCAGTACTTC.

The chain couples TRBV27 to TRBJ2-1; 8 bases align to TRBD2. CDR1 is MNHEY, CDR2 SMNVEV, per germline (reference sequence). This CDR3 is 17 amino acids long. V was pared by 6 bases and J by 3 bases, with 13 bases of the junction left unmatched. The CDR3 sequence is CASRPPLAESIYNEQFF. As DNA, the CDR3 is TGTGCCAGCAGGCCCCCACTAGCGGAGTCTATCTACAATGAGCAGTTCTTC.

On this clone itself: An end of the junction does not agree with germline; a read error may underlie this. This rearrangement joins TRBV3-1 (or the pseudogene TRBV3-2) to TRBJ2-2; the D gene is possibly TRBD1 (6 bases). This CDR3 has 14 amino acids. CDR1 is LGHDT, CDR2 YNNKEL, per germline (reference sequence). The CDR3 coding sequence is TGTGCCAGCGCACCATCGACTCGCCGAGGGGGGCTGTTTTTT. Translating it yields CASAPSTRRGGLFF.

The genes are TRBV5-8 and TRBJ2-3, with D perhaps matching TRBD1 (6 bases). V gave up 0 bases and J gave up 6 bases, with 11 bases separating them. The CDR3 covers 14 residues. Per the germline V gene, CDR1 is SGHTS and CDR2 is YDEGEE. This CDR3 reads CASSLGGRWDTQYF. CDR3 nucleotides: TGTGCCAGCAGCTTGGGGGGGCGTTGGGATACGCAGTATTTT.

This chain links TRBV3-1 (or the pseudogene TRBV3-2) with TRBJ1-2; no clear D gene. Germline values: CDR1 LGHDT, CDR2 YNNKEL (reference sequence). The CDR3 contains 17 residues. The V end was cut by 0 bases, the J end by 6 bases, with 20 bases between. The chain's CDR3 is CASSQDLRWVGSDGYTF. The CDR3 DNA reads as TGTGCCAGCAGCCAAGATCTGAGGTGGGTCGGGTCGGATGGCTACACCTTC.

The chain links TRBV19 to TRBJ1-3, with 7 positions matching TRBD1. J gave up 2 bases and V 5 bases, and 9 bases lay outside the gene matches. Germline CDR1 is LNHDA and CDR2 is SQIVND (reference sequence). The CDR3 has 16 amino acids. The CDR3: CASSFTTQGAGNTIYF. CDR3 bases: TGTGCCAGTAGTTTCACGACCCAGGGGGCTGGAAACACCATATATTTT.

The genes are TRBV6-2 or TRBV6-3 and TRBJ1-3; D may be TRBD1 (6 bases). Trimming took off 5 bases at V and 4 bases at J, with 12 bases between the two ends. The germline V gene has CDR1 MNHEY and CDR2 SVGEGT. There are 14 residues in the CDR3. The CDR3, as DNA: TGTGCCAGCAGTCCCATGACAGGAGGAAACACCATATATTTT. Its translation is CASSPMTGGNTIYF.

The chain is built from TRBV27 and TRBJ2-7; TRBD2 matches 10 bases. With 3 bases clipped from V and 6 bases from J, the junction kept 8 bases outside the gene matches. The germline V gene encodes CDR1 MNHEY and CDR2 SMNVEV (reference sequence). The CDR3 spans 15 residues. The CDR3 protein is CASSFSAGGQGEQYF. In DNA, the CDR3 is TGTGCCAGCAGTTTTTCAGCGGGAGGGCAGGGCGAGCAGTACTTC.